A single sample gave rise to the 2 T cell receptor beta chains below, sequenced in a study of blood T cell repertoires in COVID-19. Clones were sequenced by immunoSEQ multiplex PCR, and TCRdb holds only the in-frame ones, with some missing. This repertoire shows about 170,000 clones, around four fifths found once; its top ten account for 6.5% to 9.5%. The sequenced sample was peripheral blood. All receptors come from a woman older than 75 with COVID-19, enrolled during active disease.

The chain couples TRBV2 to TRBJ1-5, with 7 bases that match TRBD1. The germline CDR1 and CDR2 sequences are SNHLY and FYNNEI. V shed 5 bases and J 3 bases; nucleotides not matched to a gene: 10. The CDR3 loop spans 16 amino acids. CDR3 sequence reads: CASSQPAGGINQPQHF. CDR3 coding DNA: TGTGCCAGCAGTCAACCCGCAGGGGGGATCAATCAGCCCCAGCATTTT.

The genes are TRBV18 and TRBJ1-3; 7 bases are a match to TRBD1. The CDR3 length is 13 residues. Germline V gene data show CDR1 as KGHSH and CDR2 as LQKENI. V shed 11 bases and J 2 bases; nucleotides not matched to a gene: 6. The CDR3 protein is CAGRDSPGNTIYF. The CDR3 DNA is TGTGCCGGCCGGGACAGCCCTGGAAACACCATATATTTT.